The rows below give T cell receptor beta chains drawn from one sample of a study of blood T cell repertoires in COVID-19. Here immunoSEQ multiplex PCR was the method, and the copy in TCRdb shows in-frame clones only, minus some. Among over 130,000 clones listed, approximately 89% were seen once. Material for sequencing was peripheral blood. These receptors all come from a man between 60 and 70 years old with active or convalescent COVID-19. CDR3s include the opening cysteine and the closing phenylalanine or tryptophan. The D gene is left open where the match is weak. Not every row has a clone size; where given, it reads once, few, many or a size class.

D: -
J: TRBJ1-2
size: -
V: TRBV10-1
CDR3: CASSETGLDGYTF

D: TRBD1
J: TRBJ1-1
size: once
V: TRBV6-2/TRBV6-3
CDR3: CASSYPSRTGEAFF

D: TRBD2
J: TRBJ2-2
size: -
V: TRBV28
CDR3: CASSLWSLAGGPGELFF

D: -
J: TRBJ2-7
size: -
V: TRBV5-1
CDR3: CASSSGGGTYEQYF

D: TRBD1
J: TRBJ1-2
size: once
V: TRBV28
CDR3: CASRQGSYGYTF

D: TRBD1
J: TRBJ2-5
size: -
V: TRBV7-2
CDR3: CASSSRAGTGRETQYF

D: TRBD2
J: TRBJ2-7
size: -
V: TRBV13
CDR3: CASSQYPGTNVGAKYF

D: -
J: TRBJ2-1
size: -
V: TRBV7-3
CDR3: CASSSGGDEQFF

D: TRBD1
J: TRBJ2-7
size: -
V: TRBV29-1
CDR3: CSVGWGRGQLSEQYF

D: -
J: TRBJ1-1
size: -
V: TRBV20-1
CDR3: CSASFRQKVNTEAFF

D: TRBD1
J: TRBJ1-1
size: -
V: TRBV20-1
CDR3: CSASPGQGIGNTEAFF

D: -
J: TRBJ1-1
size: -
V: TRBV7-9
CDR3: CASSVPGVKLEAFF

D: -
J: TRBJ2-7
size: -
V: TRBV10-3
CDR3: CAISRGRGDYEQYF

D: -
J: TRBJ2-2
size: once
V: TRBV5-1
CDR3: CASSLGGSTGELFF

D: -
J: TRBJ2-7
size: -
V: TRBV27
CDR3: CASSKTGNHEQYF

D: TRBD2
J: TRBJ2-5
size: -
V: TRBV7-9
CDR3: CASSTKAGAQETQYF

D: -
J: TRBJ2-1
size: -
V: TRBV18
CDR3: CASSPAAGISNEQFF

D: -
J: TRBJ2-5
size: -
V: TRBV3-1/TRBV3-2
CDR3: CASSQVKETQYF

D: TRBD1
J: TRBJ2-3
size: -
V: TRBV5-5
CDR3: CASSFDRGDTQYF

D: TRBD2
J: TRBJ2-5
size: -
V: TRBV5-1
CDR3: CASSWGTSGRALGETQYF

D: TRBD2
J: TRBJ2-1
size: -
V: TRBV15
CDR3: CATSRDADSGRALQFF

D: -
J: TRBJ2-2
size: -
V: TRBV3-1/TRBV3-2
CDR3: CASSQISTGELFF

D: -
J: TRBJ2-2
size: -
V: TRBV5-5
CDR3: CASSLEWDLNTGELFF

D: TRBD1
J: TRBJ2-2
size: -
V: TRBV9
CDR3: CASSGDRAHTGELFF

D: TRBD1
J: TRBJ1-5
size: few
V: TRBV5-6
CDR3: CASSFGGTGGFQPQHF

D: -
J: TRBJ1-5
size: -
V: TRBV28
CDR3: CASRRGSYFSNQPQHF

D: TRBD1
J: TRBJ2-5
size: -
V: TRBV2
CDR3: CASSLQGAETQYF

D: TRBD2
J: TRBJ2-7
size: -
V: TRBV3-1/TRBV3-2
CDR3: CASSQDRLAGAHEQYF

D: TRBD1
J: TRBJ1-1
size: -
V: TRBV6-6
CDR3: CASRRQGGAEAFF

D: -
J: TRBJ2-7
size: -
V: TRBV6-5
CDR3: CATSEGTVYEQYF

D: TRBD1
J: TRBJ2-1
size: -
V: TRBV27
CDR3: CASSFRPFPRGTGQNEQFF

D: -
J: TRBJ1-1
size: -
V: TRBV6-5
CDR3: CASKSRVNTEAFF

D: TRBD1
J: TRBJ2-7
size: -
V: TRBV28
CDR3: CASSNGGTGRTHEQYF

D: TRBD1
J: TRBJ1-5
size: -
V: TRBV7-9
CDR3: CASRRSGGSQPQHF

D: TRBD2
J: TRBJ2-1
size: -
V: TRBV10-1
CDR3: CASSGGRAGDEQFF

D: -
J: TRBJ2-7
size: -
V: TRBV19
CDR3: CASSTLGSSYEQYF

D: TRBD2
J: TRBJ2-7
size: -
V: TRBV29-1
CDR3: CSVCLAGVSTYEQYF

D: -
J: TRBJ2-7
size: -
V: TRBV6-6
CDR3: CASSLTDFSYEQYF

D: TRBD1
J: TRBJ2-1
size: -
V: TRBV24-1
CDR3: CATSEFHPTGGNYYNEQFF

D: -
J: TRBJ2-6
size: -
V: TRBV12-5
CDR3: CASGFSSLDRVSGANVLTF

D: -
J: TRBJ1-4
size: -
V: TRBV5-1
CDR3: CASSLGFGVTNEKLFF

D: TRBD2
J: TRBJ2-7
size: few
V: TRBV5-1
CDR3: CASSVGTSGGEQYF